Listed below are T cell receptor beta chains from one sample, sequenced in a study of shared clonotypes between healthy human individuals. Some clones are missing from TCRdb's copy, which holds only in-frame ones; the method was immunoSEQ multiplex PCR. Of about 820,000 clones in the sample, almost 95% were seen once. Sequenced material: naive CD8+ T cells sorted from blood. These TCRs come from a young man in good health. The CDR3 runs from the conserved cysteine through the conserved F or W. For some rows the clone size is stated as once, few or many, or as a class when expanded; others skip it.

J | size | V | CDR3
TRBJ2-7 | NA | TRBV27 | CASSFRGSYEQYF
TRBJ1-3 | NA | TRBV19 | CASTAPRAGNTIYF
TRBJ1-5 | NA | TRBV9 | CASSVEGQPYSNQPQHF
TRBJ2-2 | NA | TRBV19 | CASSYGNTGELFF
TRBJ2-5 | once | TRBV9 | CASSVYDHDYQETQYF
TRBJ2-7 | NA | TRBV10-3 | CAISDRTISYEQYF
TRBJ2-7 | NA | TRBV5-1 | CASSLGLAGVGEQYF
TRBJ2-7 | NA | TRBV7-9 | CASSLATDYEQYF
TRBJ1-5 | NA | TRBV6-1 | CASSELSTGARCIF
TRBJ2-2 | NA | TRBV5-1 | CASSLGPDRKNTGELFF
TRBJ1-1 | NA | TRBV6-1 | CASSASTGVNTEAFF
TRBJ1-1 | NA | TRBV10-2 | CASSEAQVNTEAFF
TRBJ2-7 | NA | TRBV29-1 | CSVEKEEPYEQYF
TRBJ2-7 | once | TRBV30 | CAWSTGQGYEQYF
TRBJ1-5 | NA | TRBV11-2 | CASSPLGGNQPQHF
TRBJ2-7 | NA | TRBV4-1 | CATSSSGRSYEQYF